This T cell receptor (beta chain) was identified during a study of T cells in Graves' hyperthyroidism and ophthalmopathy (dated by TCRdb to about 2019). In the study overall: Peripheral blood was collected at initial diagnosis, before any treatment. To identify TCR V-J signatures that set the groups apart, the researchers used a discovery cohort of about a hundred patients, made up of 43 with Graves' ophthalmopathy and some 60 with stable Graves' hyperthyroidism. An independent validation cohort of around 19 hyperthyroidism patients and about 15 patients who later progressed to ophthalmopathy tested prospective prediction of ophthalmopathy. The 100 or so discovery patients were randomly split 7:3 into training and test sets. Thyroid tissue and blood T-cell repertoires from roughly six Graves' hyperthyroidism patients were also compared in the study. Once sampling was done, hyperthyroidism patients were given methimazole at a starting dose of 30 mg daily, whereas ophthalmopathy patients were given high-dose intravenous methylprednisolone. According to the paper, TCR Vbeta CDR3 sequencing was carried out on approximately 140 peripheral blood samples, which came from under 50 ophthalmopathy, roughly 75 hyperthyroidism and 17 progressor patients.

Study-level results and caveats: Sample size was not statistically predetermined, and investigators were not blinded to group allocation. Most expanded thyroid clonotypes (frequency above 0.001) were also detected in blood, a finding suggesting that blood repertoires may reflect thyroid immune responses. A 13 V-J signature model separated ophthalmopathy from stable hyperthyroidism, with around 88% sensitivity and around 84% specificity in cross-validation and 80%/75% in testing. During validation, the model predicted progression to ophthalmopathy a median of about 6.3 months ahead of onset, with around 70% sensitivity and roughly 72% specificity.

Stable Graves' hyperthyroidism was defined as the absence of progression to ophthalmopathy over 18 months of follow-up. Hyperthyroidism patients were newly diagnosed, with disease duration under 2 months, and aged 18 to 65 years. The study excluded patients with uncontrolled infections, other autoimmune diseases, pregnancy or lactation. Diagnoses were established on the basis of clinical symptoms, serum thyroxine and TRAb, thyroid ultrasound, and orbital computed tomography. PBMCs were separated from 8 to 10 ml of fresh peripheral blood using Ficoll-Paque density gradient centrifugation. Total RNA was extracted using Trizol reagent, and RNA quality was assessed on an Agilent 2100 Bioanalyzer. CDR1 and CDR2, looked up from the germline V gene (reference sequence), are GTSNPN and SVGIG. V sheds 1 base and J sheds 9 bases, leaving 13 bases between their ends. Reading from cysteine to phenylalanine, the CDR3 counts 14 amino acids. Of all the DNA, just the CDR3 is kept, 42 bases in frame from base 1.

TCR beta CDR3 regions were amplified from RNA transcripts. The TCR CDR3 was subjected to a first round of RT-PCR using the HTBI primer set and the Qiagen OneStep RT-PCR kit. Libraries were constructed in a second round of multiplex PCR, after which size selection and purification were carried out. Libraries were sequenced paired-end with 100 bp reads on an Illumina HiSeq2000. In the source study's methods: SOAPnuke was used to process the raw data, throwing out any read that contained adapters or uncalled bases, had a mean Phred below 15, or lacked an exact constant-primer or identifier match. High-quality paired reads were merged with COPE v1.2.5, and unique nucleotide sequences were defined as clonotypes. MiTCR v1.1 was used to align the clonotypes against IMGT TRBV, TRBD and TRBJ reference segments. The analysis was restricted to V-J combinations with a frequency above 0.0001, which together covered roughly 99% of the repertoires. A TCS score was defined as the ratio between F50 (clonal expansion) and ExV (chaos), using BLOSUM62-based TCRdist between CDR3 peptides within each V-J. Welch's t-statistics and random forest reduced around 520 V-J features to 10 to 15, which were used in a naive Bayes classifier (R e1071). The public reads were quality trimmed at Q25 with fastp and then assembled into clones with MiXCR by TCRdb, keeping productive beta chains. Every CDR3 protein is listed once, alongside the most common genes and DNA of its rows. These V and J calls rely on TCRdb rather than the paper's analysis. This sample is represented by around 340,000 distinct CDR3 sequences; around 20% of them were singletons. The ten most abundant clones make up around half of the sample.

This clonotype was picked up a small number of times. Its antigen is unknown. Base qualities are not recorded, but no much larger clone differs from it by a single base. This chain is built from TRBV30 and TRBJ1-6, with an unclear D gene assignment. The clonotype comes from a woman aged 45 to 65 with Graves' hyperthyroidism. Source material: blood. The DNA is TGTGCCTGGAGTGAGAGGGCCTCTGGTTCACCCCTCCACTTT. Translated, this gives CAWSERASGSPLHF.